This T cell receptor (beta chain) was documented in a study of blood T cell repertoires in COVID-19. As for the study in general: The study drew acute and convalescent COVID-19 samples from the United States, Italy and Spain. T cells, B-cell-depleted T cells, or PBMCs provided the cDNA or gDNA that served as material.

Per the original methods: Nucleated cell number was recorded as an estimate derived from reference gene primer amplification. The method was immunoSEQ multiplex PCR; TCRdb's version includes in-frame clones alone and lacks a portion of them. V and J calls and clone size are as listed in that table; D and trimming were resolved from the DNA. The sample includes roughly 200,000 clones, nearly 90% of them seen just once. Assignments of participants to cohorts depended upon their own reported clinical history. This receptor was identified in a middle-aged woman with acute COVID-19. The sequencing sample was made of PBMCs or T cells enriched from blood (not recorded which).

CDR3 bases: TGCGCCAGCAGCTTGGCCGTGGGAGGTGACGAGCAGTACTTC. It specifies CASSLAVGGDEQYF. The rearrangement uses TRBV5-1 and TRBJ2-7, with D tentatively TRBD2 (6 bases). Trimming left V 0 bases short and J 5 bases short, with 12 bases between. CDR1 is SGHRS, CDR2 YFSETQ, per germline. The CDR3 is 14 amino acids.